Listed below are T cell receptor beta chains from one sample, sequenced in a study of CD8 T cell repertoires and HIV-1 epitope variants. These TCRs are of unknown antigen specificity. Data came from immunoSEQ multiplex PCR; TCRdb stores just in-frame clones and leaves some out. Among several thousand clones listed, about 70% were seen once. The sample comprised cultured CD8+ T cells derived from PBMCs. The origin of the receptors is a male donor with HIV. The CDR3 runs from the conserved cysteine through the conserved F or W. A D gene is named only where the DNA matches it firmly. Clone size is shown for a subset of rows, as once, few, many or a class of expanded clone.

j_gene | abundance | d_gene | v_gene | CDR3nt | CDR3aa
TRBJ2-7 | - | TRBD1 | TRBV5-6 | TGTGCCAGCAGCTTCGGAGATGACAGGGGTTATTACGAGCAGTACTTC | CASSFGDDRGYYEQYF
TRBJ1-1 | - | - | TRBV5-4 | TGTGCCAGCACCGTAGCAAGAAGAGGGGGTCCCGGCACTGAAGCTTTCTTT | CASTVARRGGPGTEAFF
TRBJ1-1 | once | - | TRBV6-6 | TGTGCCAGCAGTCCGTCGGGGCCGATGAACACTGAAGCTTTCTTT | CASSPSGPMNTEAFF
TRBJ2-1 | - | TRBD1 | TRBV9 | TGTGCCAGCACCCCGTCGAGACAGGGCTACAATGAGCAGTTCTTC | CASTPSRQGYNEQFF
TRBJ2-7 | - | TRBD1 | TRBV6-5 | TGTGCCAGCACCAGGACAGGGACCGGCGAGCAGTACTTC | CASTRTGTGEQYF
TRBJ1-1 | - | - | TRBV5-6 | TGTGCCAGCAGCTTGGGGGGGGCCACTGAAGCTTTCTTT | CASSLGGATEAFF
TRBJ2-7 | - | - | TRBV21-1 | TGTGCCAGCAGCAAGTTGTCCCAGCGGGAGACCCACGAGCAGTACTTC | CASSKLSQRETHEQYF
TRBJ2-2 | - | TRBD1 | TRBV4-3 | TGCGCCAGCAGCTCCGGGACAGGGCACACCGGGGAGCTGTTTTTT | CASSSGTGHTGELFF
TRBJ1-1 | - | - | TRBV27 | TGTGCCAGCAGTCAGGGTACTGAAGCTTTCTTT | CASSQGTEAFF
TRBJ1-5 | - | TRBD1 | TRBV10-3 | TGTGCCATCAGTGAGACAGGGGGGATTAGCAATCAGCCCCAGCATTTT | CAISETGGISNQPQHF
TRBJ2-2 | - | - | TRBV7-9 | TGTGCCAGCAGCTTGAAGAGTTCTGGGGAGCTGTTTTTT | CASSLKSSGELFF
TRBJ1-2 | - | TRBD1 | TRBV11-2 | TGTGCCAGCAGCTATGAAATACAGGGGCCATTCTATGGCTACACCTTC | CASSYEIQGPFYGYTF
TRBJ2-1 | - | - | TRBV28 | TGTGCCAGCAGTACCCTTATCTTAAGCTCCTACAATGAGCAGTTCTTC | CASSTLILSSYNEQFF
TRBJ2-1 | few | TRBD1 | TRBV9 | TGTGCCAGCAGCGTAGTTCGGACAGGGTATAATGAGCAGTTCTTC | CASSVVRTGYNEQFF
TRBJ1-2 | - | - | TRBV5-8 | TGTGCCAGCAGCCCTTGGCCGGTAGAATTGGACTATGGCTACACCTTC | CASSPWPVELDYGYTF
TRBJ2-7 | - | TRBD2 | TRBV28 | TGTGCCAGCAGTGGGGCGCGGGAGACGTTCTACGAGCAGTACTTC | CASSGARETFYEQYF
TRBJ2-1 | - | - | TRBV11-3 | TGTGCCAGCAGCTTGGCTCGGGGCAGGGCTAAGGATGAGCAGTTCTTC | CASSLARGRAKDEQFF
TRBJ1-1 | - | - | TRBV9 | TGTGCCAGCAGCGCCGGGACAACTAACACTGAAGCTTTCTTT | CASSAGTTNTEAFF
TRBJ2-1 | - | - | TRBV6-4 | TGTGCCAGCAGTGATCAACTAGATGGGGGTAATCAGCAGTTCTTC | CASSDQLDGGNQQFF
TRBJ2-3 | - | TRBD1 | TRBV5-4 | TGTGCCAGCAGCTGGCGGACAGGGGGCTTAAGGGCAGATACGCAGTATTTT | CASSWRTGGLRADTQYF
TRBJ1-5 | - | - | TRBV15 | TGTGCCACCTCCCCCCCCGTCCCGGGGCAGCCCCAGCATTTT | CATSPPVPGQPQHF
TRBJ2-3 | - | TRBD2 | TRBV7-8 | TGTGCCAGCAGCTACGCCTTTGGGGGGGACCTCACAGATACGCAGTATTTT | CASSYAFGGDLTDTQYF
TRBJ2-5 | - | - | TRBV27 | TGTGCCAGCAGTTTATATGACGGGACCGGGACCCAGTACTTC | CASSLYDGTGTQYF
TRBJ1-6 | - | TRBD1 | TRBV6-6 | TGTGCCAGCACCGTATCGGGGACAGGGGATTCACCCCTCCACTTT | CASTVSGTGDSPLHF
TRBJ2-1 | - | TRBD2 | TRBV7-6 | TGTGCCAGCAGCCCTACTCTAGCGGATTCCTACAATGAGCAGTTCTTC | CASSPTLADSYNEQFF
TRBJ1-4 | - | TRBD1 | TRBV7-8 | TGTGCCAGCAGTGGCGGGACAGGGATAGGGATACTGTTTTTT | CASSGGTGIGILFF
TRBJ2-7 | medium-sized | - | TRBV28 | TGTGCCAGCAGTTTGGGGACTCCCGCCTACGAGCAGTACTTC | CASSLGTPAYEQYF
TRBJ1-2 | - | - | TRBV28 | TGTGCCAGCAGTCTGCCGGGAGGCTACACCTTC | CASSLPGGYTF
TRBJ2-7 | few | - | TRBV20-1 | TGCAGCTGGGTAGCAGGTCTTCTGGAGTACTTC | CSWVAGLLEYF
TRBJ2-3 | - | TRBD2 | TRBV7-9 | TGTGCGGCCGGGGCTAGCGGGAATACAGATACGCAGTATTTT | CAAGASGNTDTQYF
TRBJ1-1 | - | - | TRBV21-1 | TGTGCCAGCAGGATACAAAGGAGGGGACAGGTGCCATCCAGAGCGAACACTGAAGCTTTCTTT | CASRIQRRGQVPSRANTEAFF
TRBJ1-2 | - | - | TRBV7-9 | TGTGCCAGCAGCTTAGACAGGGAGCCCCCGGGAAGCTACACCTTC | CASSLDREPPGSYTF
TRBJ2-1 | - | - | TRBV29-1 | TGCAGCGCCGAGGCGGGCTATGAGCAGTTCTTC | CSAEAGYEQFF
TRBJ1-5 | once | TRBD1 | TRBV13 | TGTGCCAGCAGCTTAGAGACAGGGGAAGGACAGCCCCAGCATTTT | CASSLETGEGQPQHF
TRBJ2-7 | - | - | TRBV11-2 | TGTGCCAGCAGCTTAGGAGGGGAATACTACGAGCAGTACTTC | CASSLGGEYYEQYF
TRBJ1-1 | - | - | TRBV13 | TGTGCCAGCAGACAAGGAGCGGACACTGAAGCTTTCTTT | CASRQGADTEAFF
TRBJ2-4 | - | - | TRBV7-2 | TGTGCCAGCAGCCCCGGGGCCCTAGCCAAAAACATTCAGTACTTC | CASSPGALAKNIQYF
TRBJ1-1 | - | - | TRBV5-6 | TGTGCCAGCAGCTTGATGGTAAACACTGAAGCTTTCTTT | CASSLMVNTEAFF
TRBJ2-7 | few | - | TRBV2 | TGTGCCAGCAGTGTGCCAGGAACCTACGAGCAGTACTTC | CASSVPGTYEQYF
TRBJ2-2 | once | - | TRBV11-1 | TGTGCCAGCAGCCCCCAGTCAGCCGGGGAGCTGTTTTTT | CASSPQSAGELFF
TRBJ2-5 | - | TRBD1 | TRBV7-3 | TGTGCCAGCAGCTTAATGGGACAGGAAGAGACCCAGTACTTC | CASSLMGQEETQYF
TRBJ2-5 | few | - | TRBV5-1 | TGCGCCAGCAGCTTGGGGGCTAGCGAACAAGAGACCCAGTACTTC | CASSLGASEQETQYF
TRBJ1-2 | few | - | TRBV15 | TGTGCCACCAGCAGAGTCCCCGACAGTGTTGTGGGCTACACCTTC | CATSRVPDSVVGYTF
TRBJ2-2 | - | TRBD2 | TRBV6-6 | TGTGCCAGCAGGTTGGGGGGGACGGCCACCGGGGAGCTGTTTTTT | CASRLGGTATGELFF
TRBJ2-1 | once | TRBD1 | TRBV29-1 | TGCAGCGTTGACCACTGGGACAGGTACAGTGAGCAGTTCTTC | CSVDHWDRYSEQFF
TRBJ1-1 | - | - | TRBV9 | TGTGCCAGCAGCTCCTATATAGAGGCTGAAGCTTTCTTT | CASSSYIEAEAFF
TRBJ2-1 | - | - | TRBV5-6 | TGTGCCAGCAGCTCCAGACCGAATGAGCAGTTCTTC | CASSSRPNEQFF
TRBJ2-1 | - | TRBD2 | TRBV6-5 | TGTGCCAGCAGTCGGGGACTAGCGGGACCCACTGAGCAGTTCTTC | CASSRGLAGPTEQFF
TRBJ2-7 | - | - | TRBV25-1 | TGTGCCAGCAGTGACAGGGTCTACGAGCAGTACTTC | CASSDRVYEQYF
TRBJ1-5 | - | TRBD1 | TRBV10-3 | TGTGCCATCAGGGACAGGGATCAGCCCCAGCATTTT | CAIRDRDQPQHF
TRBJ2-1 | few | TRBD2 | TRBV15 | TGTGCCACCAGCATTCTAGCGGGGGGGCGGGATGAGCAGTTCTTC | CATSILAGGRDEQFF
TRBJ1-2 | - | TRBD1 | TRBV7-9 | TGTGCCAGCAGCTTATGGACAGGGGGATCTGGCTACACCTTC | CASSLWTGGSGYTF
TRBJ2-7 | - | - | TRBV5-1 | TGCGCCAGCAGCTGGACTGGGGGGTTGAGCTCCTACGAGCAGTACTTC | CASSWTGGLSSYEQYF
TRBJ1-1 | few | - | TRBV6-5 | TGTGCCAGCAGTTACTCGGGGCAGGGATCGGGAGCTTTCTTT | CASSYSGQGSGAFF
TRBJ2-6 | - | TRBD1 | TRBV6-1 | TGTGCCAGCAGTGAAAGGACAGGTCTTTCCTCTGGGGCCAACGTCCTGACTTTC | CASSERTGLSSGANVLTF
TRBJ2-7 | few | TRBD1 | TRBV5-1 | TGCGCCAGCAGCCCGGACAGGTTCGAGACCTACGAGCAGTACTTC | CASSPDRFETYEQYF